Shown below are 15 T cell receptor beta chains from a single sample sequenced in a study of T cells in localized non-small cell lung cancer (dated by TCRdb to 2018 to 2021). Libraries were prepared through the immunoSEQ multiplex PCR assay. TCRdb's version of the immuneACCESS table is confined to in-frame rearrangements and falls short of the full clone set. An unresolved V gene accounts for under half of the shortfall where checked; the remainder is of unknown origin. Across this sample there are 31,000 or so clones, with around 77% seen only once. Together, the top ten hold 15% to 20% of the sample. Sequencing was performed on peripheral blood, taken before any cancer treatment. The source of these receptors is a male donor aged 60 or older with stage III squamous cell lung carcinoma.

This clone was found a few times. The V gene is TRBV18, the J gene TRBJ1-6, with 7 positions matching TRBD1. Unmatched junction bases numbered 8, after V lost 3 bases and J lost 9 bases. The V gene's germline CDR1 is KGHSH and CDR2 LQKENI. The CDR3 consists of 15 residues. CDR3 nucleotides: TGTGCCAGCTCACCTTTACAGGGGACAGCTTCACCCCTCCACTTT. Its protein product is CASSPLQGTASPLHF.

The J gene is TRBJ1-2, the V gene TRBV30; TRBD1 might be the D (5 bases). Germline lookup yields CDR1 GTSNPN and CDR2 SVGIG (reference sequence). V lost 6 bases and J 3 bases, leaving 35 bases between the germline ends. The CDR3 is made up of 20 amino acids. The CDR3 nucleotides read TGTGCCTGCCCCCGTCCGTTCTCGGAAGGTCCTCGGGGCCTTTACTATGGCTACACCTTC. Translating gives CACPRPFSEGPRGLYYGYTF.

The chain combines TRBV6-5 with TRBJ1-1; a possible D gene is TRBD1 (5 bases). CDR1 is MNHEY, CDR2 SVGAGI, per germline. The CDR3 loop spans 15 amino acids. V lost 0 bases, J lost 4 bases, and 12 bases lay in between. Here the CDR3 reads CASSYSSQGGTEAFF. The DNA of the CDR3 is TGTGCCAGCAGTTACTCGAGTCAGGGTGGCACTGAAGCTTTCTTT.

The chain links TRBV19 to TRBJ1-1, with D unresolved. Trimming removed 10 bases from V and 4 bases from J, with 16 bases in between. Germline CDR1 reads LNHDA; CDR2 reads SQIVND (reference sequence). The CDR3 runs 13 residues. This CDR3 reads CATSRGPGTEAFF. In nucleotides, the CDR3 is TGTGCCACCAGCCGGGGTCCCGGCACTGAAGCTTTCTTT.

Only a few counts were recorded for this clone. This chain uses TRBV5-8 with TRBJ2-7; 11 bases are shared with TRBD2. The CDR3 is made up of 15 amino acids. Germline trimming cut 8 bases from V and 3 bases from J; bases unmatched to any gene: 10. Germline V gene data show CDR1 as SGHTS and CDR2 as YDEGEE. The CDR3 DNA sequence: TGTGCCAGTAAACGATCCGGGACTAGCGGCTACGAGCAGTACTTC. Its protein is CASKRSGTSGYEQYF. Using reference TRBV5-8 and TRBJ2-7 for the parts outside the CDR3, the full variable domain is EAGVTQSPTHLIKTRGQQATLRCSPISGHTSVYWYQQALGLGLQFLLWYDEGEERNRGNFPPRFSGRQFPNYSSELNVNALELEDSALYLCASKRSGTSGYEQYFGPGTRLTVT.

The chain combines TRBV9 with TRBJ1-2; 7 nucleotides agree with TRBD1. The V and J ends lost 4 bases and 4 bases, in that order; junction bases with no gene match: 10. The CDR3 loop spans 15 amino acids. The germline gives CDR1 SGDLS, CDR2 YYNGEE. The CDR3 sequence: CASSSSGEGAYGYTF. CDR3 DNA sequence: TGTGCCAGCAGCTCGAGCGGTGAGGGGGCCTATGGCTACACCTTC.

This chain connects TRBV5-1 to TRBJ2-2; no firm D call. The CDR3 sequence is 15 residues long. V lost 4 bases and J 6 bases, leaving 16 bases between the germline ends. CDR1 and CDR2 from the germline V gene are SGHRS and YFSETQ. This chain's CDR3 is CASSPSALHAGELFF. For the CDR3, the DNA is TGCGCCAGCAGCCCATCCGCCCTCCACGCCGGGGAGCTGTTTTTT.

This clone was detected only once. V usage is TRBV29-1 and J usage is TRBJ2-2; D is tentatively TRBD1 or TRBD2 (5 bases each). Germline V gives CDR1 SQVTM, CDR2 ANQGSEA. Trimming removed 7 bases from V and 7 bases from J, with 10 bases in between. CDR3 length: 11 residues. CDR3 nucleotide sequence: TGCAGCGCCGGGGACGACGGGGAGCTGTTTTTT. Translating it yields CSAGDDGELFF.

This CDR3 is CASSENGRAFYGYTF. CDR3 DNA: TGTGCCAGCAGTGAAAACGGCAGGGCCTTTTATGGCTACACCTTC. This sequence joins TRBV2 and TRBJ1-2; D is possibly TRBD1 (5 bases). Germline V gene data show CDR1 as SNHLY and CDR2 as FYNNEI. This CDR3 has 15 residues. Trimming removed 2 bases at V and 5 bases at J, with 15 bases between.

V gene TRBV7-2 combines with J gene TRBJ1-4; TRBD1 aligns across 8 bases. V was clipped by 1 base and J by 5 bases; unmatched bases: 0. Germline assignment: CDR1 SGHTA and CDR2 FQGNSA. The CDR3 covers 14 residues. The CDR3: CASSLGQGNEKLFF. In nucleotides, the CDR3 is TGTGCCAGCAGCTTAGGACAGGGGAATGAAAAACTGTTTTTT.

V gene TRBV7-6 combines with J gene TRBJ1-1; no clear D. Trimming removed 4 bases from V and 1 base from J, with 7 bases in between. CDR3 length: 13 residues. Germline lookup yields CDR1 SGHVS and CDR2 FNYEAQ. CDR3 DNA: TGTGCCAGCAGCTCTCAGACGAACACTGAAGCTTTCTTT. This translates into CASSSQTNTEAFF.

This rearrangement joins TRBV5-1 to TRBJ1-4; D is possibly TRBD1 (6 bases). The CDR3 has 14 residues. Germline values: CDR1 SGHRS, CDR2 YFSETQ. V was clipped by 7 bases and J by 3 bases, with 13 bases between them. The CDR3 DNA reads TGCGCCAGCTCCACAACAGGGCCTAATGAAAAACTGTTTTTT. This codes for CASSTTGPNEKLFF.

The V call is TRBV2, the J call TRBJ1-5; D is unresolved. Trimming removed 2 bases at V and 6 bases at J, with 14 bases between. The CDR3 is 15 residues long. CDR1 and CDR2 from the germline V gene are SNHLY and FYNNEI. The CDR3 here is CASSESGPARQPQHF. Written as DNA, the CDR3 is TGTGCCAGCAGTGAATCTGGGCCCGCCCGTCAGCCCCAGCATTTT.

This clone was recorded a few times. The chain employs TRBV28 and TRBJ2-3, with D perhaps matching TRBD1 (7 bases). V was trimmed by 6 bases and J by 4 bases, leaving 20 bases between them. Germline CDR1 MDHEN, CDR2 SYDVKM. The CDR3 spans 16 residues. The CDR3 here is CASRYSSGGGPDTQYF. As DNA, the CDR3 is TGTGCCAGCAGATACAGCAGCGGAGGGGGCCCAGATACGCAGTATTTT.

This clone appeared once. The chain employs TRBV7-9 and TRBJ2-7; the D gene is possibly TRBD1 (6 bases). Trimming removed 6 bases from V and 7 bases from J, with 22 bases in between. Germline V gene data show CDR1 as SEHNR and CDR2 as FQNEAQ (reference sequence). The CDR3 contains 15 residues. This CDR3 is CASSSDWTVQGEQYF. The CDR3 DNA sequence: TGTGCCAGCAGTTCAGATTGGACAGTCCAAGGGGAGCAGTACTTC.